Described below is a single TCR beta chain sequence and its context. Time point meaning: after dendritic cell vaccination, including at tumor progression/relapse. Only patients with spare fresh-frozen tumor and over two years of follow-up were included. TCRB CDR3 was amplified from 2 ug genomic DNA or less. The primer mix had 60 V beta and 13 J beta primers. Data came from immunoSEQ multiplex PCR; TCRdb stores just in-frame clones and leaves some out. The table includes tens of thousands of clones, about nine tenths detected once. This CDR3 region has 22 residues. Germline lookup yields CDR1 SGHRS and CDR2 YFSETQ. J gave up 0 bases and V 4 bases, and 17 bases lay outside the gene matches. These data belong to a study of glioma-infiltrating T cells after dendritic cell vaccination.

The starting material was blood, obtained after dendritic cell vaccination. This clonotype was sampled from a human donor with glioblastoma. This chain links TRBV5-1 with TRBJ2-1, with 15 bases identical to TRBD2. The CDR3 sequence is CASSTGHRGGLAGGSSYNEQFF. The CDR3 DNA sequence: TGCGCCAGCAGCACTGGCCACCGGGGGGGACTAGCGGGGGGAAGCTCCTACAATGAGCAGTTCTTC.